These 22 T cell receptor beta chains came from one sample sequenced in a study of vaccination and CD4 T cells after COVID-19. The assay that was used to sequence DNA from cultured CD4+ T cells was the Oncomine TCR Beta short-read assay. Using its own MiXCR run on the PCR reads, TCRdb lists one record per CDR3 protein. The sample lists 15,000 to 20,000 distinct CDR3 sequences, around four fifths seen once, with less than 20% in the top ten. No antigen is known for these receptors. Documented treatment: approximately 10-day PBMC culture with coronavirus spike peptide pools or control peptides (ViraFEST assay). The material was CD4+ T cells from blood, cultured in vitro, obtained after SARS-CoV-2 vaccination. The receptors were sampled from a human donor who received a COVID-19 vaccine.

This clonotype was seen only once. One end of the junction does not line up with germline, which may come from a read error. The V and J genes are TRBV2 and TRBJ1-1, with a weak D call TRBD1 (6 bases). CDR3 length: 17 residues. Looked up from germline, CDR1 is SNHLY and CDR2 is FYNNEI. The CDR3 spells CATSNGRGGRWGTEAFF. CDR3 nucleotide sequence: TGTGCCACCAGTAATGGTCGGGGGGGGCGTTGGGGCACTGAAGCTTTCTTT.

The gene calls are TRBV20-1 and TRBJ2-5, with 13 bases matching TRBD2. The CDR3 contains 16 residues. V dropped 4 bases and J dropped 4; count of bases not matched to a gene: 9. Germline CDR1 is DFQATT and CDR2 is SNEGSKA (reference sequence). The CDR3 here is CSATRTSGGRGETQYF. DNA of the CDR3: TGCAGTGCTACTAGGACTAGCGGGGGCCGGGGAGAGACCCAGTACTTC.

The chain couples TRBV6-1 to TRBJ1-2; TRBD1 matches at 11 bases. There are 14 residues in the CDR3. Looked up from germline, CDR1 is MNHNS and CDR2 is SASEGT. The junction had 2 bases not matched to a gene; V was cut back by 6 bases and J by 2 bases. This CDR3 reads CASSRTGGNYGYTF. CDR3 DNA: TGTGCCAGCAGCCGGACAGGGGGCAACTATGGCTACACCTTC.

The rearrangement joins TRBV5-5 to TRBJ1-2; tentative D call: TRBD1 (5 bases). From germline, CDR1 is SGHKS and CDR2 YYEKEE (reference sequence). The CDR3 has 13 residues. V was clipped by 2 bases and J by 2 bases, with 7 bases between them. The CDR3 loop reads CASSFGANYGYTF. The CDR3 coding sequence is TGTGCCAGCAGCTTTGGGGCAAACTATGGCTACACCTTC.

Written as DNA, the CDR3 is TGTGCCAGCAGATCCCCGGGGACAGGGTATGGCTACACCTTC. The encoded protein is CASRSPGTGYGYTF. The V and J genes are TRBV6-1 and TRBJ1-2; the match to TRBD1 covers 9 bases. Trimming took 6 bases from V and 5 from J; bases not matched to a gene: 7. Germline CDR1 MNHNS, CDR2 SASEGT. This CDR3 is built from 14 residues.

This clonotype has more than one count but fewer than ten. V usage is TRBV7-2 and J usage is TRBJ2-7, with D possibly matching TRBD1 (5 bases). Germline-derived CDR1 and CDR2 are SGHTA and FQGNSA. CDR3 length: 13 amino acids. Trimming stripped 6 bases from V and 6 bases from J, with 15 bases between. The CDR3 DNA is TGTGCCAGCAGTACTGCCAGGGCAGCCGAGCAGTACTTC. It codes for CASSTARAAEQYF.

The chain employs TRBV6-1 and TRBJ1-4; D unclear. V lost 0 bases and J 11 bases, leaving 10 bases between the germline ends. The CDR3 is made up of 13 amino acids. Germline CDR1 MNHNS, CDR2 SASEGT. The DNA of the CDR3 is TGTGCCAGCAGTGAAGCGCTTCGTAGGAAACTGTTTTTT. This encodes CASSEALRRKLFF.

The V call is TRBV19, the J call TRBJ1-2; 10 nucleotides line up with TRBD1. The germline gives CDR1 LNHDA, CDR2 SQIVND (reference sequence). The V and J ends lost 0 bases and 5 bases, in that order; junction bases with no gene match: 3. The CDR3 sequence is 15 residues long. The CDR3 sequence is CASSIDLGQGYGYTF. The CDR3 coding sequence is TGTGCCAGTAGTATAGATCTGGGACAGGGGTATGGCTACACCTTC.

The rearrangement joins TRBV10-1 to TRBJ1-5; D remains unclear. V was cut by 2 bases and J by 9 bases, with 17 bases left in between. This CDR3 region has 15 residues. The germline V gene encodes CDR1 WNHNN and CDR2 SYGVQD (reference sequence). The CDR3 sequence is CASSETPAGMGPQHF. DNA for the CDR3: TGCGCCAGCAGTGAGACCCCAGCGGGGATGGGGCCCCAGCATTTT.

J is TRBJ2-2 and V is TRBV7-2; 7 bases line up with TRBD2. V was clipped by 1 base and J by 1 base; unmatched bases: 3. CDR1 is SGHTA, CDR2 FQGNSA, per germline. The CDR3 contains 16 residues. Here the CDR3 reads CASSLESSGNTGELFF. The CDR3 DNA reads TGTGCCAGCAGCTTAGAATCTAGCGGGAACACCGGGGAGCTGTTTTTT.

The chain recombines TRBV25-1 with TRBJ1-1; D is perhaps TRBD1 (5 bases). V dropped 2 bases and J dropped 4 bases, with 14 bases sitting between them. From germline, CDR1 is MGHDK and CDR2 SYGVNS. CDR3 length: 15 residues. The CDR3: CASSESFRAGTEAFF. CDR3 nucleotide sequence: TGTGCCAGCAGTGAAAGTTTCAGGGCGGGCACTGAAGCTTTCTTT.

DNA for the CDR3: TGTGCCAGCAGTTATCAGGCCTCCCGGGGTCAGCCCCAGCATTTT. This translates into CASSYQASRGQPQHF. V and J are TRBV6-5 and TRBJ1-5; no reliable D call. Germline V gene data show CDR1 as MNHEY and CDR2 as SVGAGI. With 3 bases removed from V and 6 bases from J, the gap between germline ends came to 15 bases. The CDR3 covers 15 residues.

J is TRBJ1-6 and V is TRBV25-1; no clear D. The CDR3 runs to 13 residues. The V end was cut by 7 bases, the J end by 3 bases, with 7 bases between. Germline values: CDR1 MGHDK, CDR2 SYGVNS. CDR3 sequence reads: CASIGNYNSPLHF. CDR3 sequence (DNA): TGTGCCAGCATCGGGAACTATAATTCACCCCTCCACTTT.

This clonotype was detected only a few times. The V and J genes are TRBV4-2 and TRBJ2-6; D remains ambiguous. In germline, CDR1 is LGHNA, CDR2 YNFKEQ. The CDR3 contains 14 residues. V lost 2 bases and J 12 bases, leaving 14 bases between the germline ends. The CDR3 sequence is CASSQPGLSSVLTF. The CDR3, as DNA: TGTGCCAGCAGCCAACCCGGCCTCTCTTCCGTCCTGACTTTC.

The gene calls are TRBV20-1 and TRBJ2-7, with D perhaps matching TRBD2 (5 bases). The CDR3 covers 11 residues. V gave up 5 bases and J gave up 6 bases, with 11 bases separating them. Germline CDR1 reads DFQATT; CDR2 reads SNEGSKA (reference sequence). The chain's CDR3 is CSARTGIEQYF. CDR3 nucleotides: TGCAGTGCTCGAACGGGGATCGAGCAGTACTTC.

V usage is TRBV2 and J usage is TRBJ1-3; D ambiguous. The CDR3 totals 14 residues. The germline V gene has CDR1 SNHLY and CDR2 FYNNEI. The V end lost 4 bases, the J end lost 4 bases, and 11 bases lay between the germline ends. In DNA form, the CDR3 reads TGTGCCAGCAGTGTGTGGCAGAGAGGAAACACCATATATTTT. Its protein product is CASSVWQRGNTIYF. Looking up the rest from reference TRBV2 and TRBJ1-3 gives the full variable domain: EPEVTQTPSHQVTQMGQEVILRCVPISNHLYFYWYRQILGQKVEFLVSFYNNEISEKSEIFDDQFSVERPDGSNFTLKIRSTKLEDSAMYFCASSVWQRGNTIYFGEGSWLTVV.

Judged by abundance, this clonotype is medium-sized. The CDR3 DNA follows: TGTGCCAGCAGGGGGACAGGGGAGTACCAAGAGACCCAGTACTTC. Amino acid sequence: CASRGTGEYQETQYF. The chain combines TRBV7-9 with TRBJ2-5; 10 bases agree with TRBD1. The germline gives CDR1 SEHNR, CDR2 FQNEAQ (reference sequence). This CDR3 region has 15 residues. Trimming removed 6 bases from V and 0 bases from J; junction bases left unmatched: 4.

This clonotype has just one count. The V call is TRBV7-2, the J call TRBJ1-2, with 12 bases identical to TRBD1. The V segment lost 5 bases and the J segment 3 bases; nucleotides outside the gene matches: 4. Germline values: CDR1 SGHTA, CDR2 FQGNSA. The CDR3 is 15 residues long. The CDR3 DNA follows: TGTGCCAGCAGCCCTGGGACAGGGGGCCACTATGGCTACACCTTC. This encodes CASSPGTGGHYGYTF.

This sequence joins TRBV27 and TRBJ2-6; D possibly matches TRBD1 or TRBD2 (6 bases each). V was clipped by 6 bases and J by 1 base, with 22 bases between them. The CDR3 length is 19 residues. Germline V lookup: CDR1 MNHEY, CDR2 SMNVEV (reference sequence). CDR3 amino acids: CASSPLGGPMFSGANVLTF. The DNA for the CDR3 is TGTGCCAGCAGCCCCCTCGGGGGCCCCATGTTTTCTGGGGCCAACGTCCTGACTTTC.

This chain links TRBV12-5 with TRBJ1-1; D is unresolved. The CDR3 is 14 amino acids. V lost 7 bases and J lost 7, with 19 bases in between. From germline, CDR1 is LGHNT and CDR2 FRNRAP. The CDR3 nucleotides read TGTGCTAGTGCCTACCTGGATGGGGTAGGTGAAGCTTTCTTT. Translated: CASAYLDGVGEAFF.

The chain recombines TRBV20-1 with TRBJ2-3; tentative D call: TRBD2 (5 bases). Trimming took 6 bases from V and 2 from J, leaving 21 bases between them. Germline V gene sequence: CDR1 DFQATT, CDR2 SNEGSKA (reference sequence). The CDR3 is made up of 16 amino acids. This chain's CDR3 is CSARKASGSFTDTQYF. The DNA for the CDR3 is TGCAGTGCCCGCAAGGCTTCGGGGTCTTTCACAGATACGCAGTATTTT.

CDR3 sequence reads: CASKQENTEAFF. The DNA for the CDR3 is TGCGCCAGCAAACAAGAGAACACTGAAGCTTTCTTT. V is TRBV5-1 and J is TRBJ1-1; D gene unclear. The CDR3 totals 12 residues. Trimming removed 6 bases at V and 1 base at J, with 7 bases between. Germline-derived CDR1 and CDR2 are SGHRS and YFSETQ.